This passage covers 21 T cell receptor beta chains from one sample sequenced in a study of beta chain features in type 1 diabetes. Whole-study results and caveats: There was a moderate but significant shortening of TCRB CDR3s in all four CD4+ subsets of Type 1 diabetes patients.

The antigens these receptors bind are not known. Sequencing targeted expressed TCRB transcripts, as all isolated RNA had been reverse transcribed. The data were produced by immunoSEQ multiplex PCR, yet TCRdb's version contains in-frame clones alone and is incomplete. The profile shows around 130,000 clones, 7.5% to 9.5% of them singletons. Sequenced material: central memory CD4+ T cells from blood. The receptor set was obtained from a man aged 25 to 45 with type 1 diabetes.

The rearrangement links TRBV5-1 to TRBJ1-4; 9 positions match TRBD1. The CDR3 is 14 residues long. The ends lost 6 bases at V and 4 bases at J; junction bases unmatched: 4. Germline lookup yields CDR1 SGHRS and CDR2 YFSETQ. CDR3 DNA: TGCGCCAGCACGGACAGGGGCAATAATGAAAAACTGTTTTTT. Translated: CASTDRGNNEKLFF.

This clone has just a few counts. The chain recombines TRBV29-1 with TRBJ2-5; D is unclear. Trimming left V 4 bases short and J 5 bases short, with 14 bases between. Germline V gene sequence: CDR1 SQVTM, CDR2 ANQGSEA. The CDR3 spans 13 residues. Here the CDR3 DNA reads TGCAGCGTTGCTCGGGTGCAGAGGGAGACCCAGTACTTC. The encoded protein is CSVARVQRETQYF.

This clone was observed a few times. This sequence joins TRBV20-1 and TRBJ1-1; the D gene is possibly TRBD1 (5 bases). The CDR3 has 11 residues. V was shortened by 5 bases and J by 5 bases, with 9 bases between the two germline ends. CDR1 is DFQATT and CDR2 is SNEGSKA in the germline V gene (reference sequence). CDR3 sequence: CSALRETEAFF. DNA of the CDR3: TGCAGTGCTCTCAGGGAAACTGAAGCTTTCTTT.

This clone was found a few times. The CDR3 here is CASSSLDSAIGYTF. In DNA form, the CDR3 reads TGTGCCAGCAGCTCCCTGGACAGTGCTATTGGCTACACCTTC. The chain couples TRBV7-2 to TRBJ1-2; the D gene is possibly TRBD1 (6 bases). The CDR3 sequence is 14 residues long. Trimming removed 4 bases from V and 7 bases from J, with 16 bases in between. Germline V lookup: CDR1 SGHTA, CDR2 FQGNSA.

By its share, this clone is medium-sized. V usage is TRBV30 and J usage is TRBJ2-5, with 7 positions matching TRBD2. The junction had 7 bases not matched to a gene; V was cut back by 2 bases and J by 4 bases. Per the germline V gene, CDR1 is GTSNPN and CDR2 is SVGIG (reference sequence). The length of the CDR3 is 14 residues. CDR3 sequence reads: CAWSPGLGAETQYF. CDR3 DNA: TGTGCCTGGAGTCCAGGACTAGGGGCAGAGACCCAGTACTTC.

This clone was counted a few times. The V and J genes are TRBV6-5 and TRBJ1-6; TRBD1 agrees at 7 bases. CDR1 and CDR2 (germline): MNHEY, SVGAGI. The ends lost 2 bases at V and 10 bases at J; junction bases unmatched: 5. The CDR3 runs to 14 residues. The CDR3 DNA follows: TGTGCCAGCAGTTACAGGGGGCTTGACTCACCCCTCCACTTT. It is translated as CASSYRGLDSPLHF.

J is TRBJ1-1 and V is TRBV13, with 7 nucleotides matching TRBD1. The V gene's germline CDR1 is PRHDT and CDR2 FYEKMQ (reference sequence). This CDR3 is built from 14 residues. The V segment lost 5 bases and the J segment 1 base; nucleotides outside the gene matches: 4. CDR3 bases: TGTGCCAGCAGCGACAGGGCTCAGAACACTGAAGCTTTCTTT. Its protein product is CASSDRAQNTEAFF. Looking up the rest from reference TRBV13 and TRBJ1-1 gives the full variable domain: AAGVIQSPRHLIKEKRETATLKCYPIPRHDTVYWYQQGPGQDPQFLISFYEKMQSDKGSIPDRFSAQQFSDYHSELNMSSLELGDSALYFCASSDRAQNTEAFFGQGTRLTVV.

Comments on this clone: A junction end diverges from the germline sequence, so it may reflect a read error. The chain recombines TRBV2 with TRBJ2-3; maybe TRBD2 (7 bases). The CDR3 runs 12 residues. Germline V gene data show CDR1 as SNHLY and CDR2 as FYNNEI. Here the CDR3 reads CASSEGGGAGRF. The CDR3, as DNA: TGTGCCAGCAGTGAAGGGGGGGGCGCGGGCCGATTT.

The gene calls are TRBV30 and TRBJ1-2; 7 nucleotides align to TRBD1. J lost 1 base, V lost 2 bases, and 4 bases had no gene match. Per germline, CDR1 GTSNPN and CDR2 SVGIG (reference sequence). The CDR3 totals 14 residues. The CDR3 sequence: CAWSRQGLNYGYTF. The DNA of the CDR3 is TGTGCCTGGAGTAGACAGGGACTTAACTATGGCTACACCTTC.

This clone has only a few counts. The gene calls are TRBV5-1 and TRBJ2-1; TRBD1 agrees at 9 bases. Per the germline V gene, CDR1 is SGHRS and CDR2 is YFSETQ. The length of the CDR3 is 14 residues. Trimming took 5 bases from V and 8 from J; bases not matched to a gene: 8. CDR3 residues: CASRPGTGTDEQFF. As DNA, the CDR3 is TGCGCCAGCAGGCCGGGGACAGGGACCGATGAGCAGTTCTTC.

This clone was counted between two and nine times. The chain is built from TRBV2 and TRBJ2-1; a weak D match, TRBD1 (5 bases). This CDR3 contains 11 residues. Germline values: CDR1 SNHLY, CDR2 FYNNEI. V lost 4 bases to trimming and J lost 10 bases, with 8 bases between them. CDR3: CASSGRGEQFF. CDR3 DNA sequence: TGTGCCAGCAGTGGAAGGGGAGAGCAGTTCTTC.

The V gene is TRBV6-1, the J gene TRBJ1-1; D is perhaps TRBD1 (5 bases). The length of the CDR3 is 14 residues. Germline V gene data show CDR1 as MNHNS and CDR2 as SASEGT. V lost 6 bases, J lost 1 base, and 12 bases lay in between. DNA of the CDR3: TGTGCCAGCAGCGAAAGGGGCCGGAACACTGAAGCTTTCTTT. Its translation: CASSERGRNTEAFF.

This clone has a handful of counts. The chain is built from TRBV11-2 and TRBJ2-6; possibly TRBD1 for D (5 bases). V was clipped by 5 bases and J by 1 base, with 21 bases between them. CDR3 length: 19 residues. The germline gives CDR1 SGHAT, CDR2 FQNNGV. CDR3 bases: TGTGCCAGCAGCCCCGTGAGGAAGCCCAGGGATTCTGGGGCCAACGTCCTGACTTTC. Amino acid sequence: CASSPVRKPRDSGANVLTF.

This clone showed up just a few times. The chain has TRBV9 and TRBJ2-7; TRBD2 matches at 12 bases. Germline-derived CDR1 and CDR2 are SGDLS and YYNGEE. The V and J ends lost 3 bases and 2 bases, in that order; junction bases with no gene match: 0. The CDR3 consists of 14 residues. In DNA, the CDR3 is TGTGCCAGCAGCGGACTAGCGGGGGCCTACGAGCAGTACTTC. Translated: CASSGLAGAYEQYF.

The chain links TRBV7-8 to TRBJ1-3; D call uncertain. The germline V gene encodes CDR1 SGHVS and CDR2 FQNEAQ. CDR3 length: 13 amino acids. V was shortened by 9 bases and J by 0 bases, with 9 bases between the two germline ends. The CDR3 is CASGGSSGNTIYF. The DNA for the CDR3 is TGTGCCAGTGGAGGATCCTCTGGAAACACCATATATTTT.

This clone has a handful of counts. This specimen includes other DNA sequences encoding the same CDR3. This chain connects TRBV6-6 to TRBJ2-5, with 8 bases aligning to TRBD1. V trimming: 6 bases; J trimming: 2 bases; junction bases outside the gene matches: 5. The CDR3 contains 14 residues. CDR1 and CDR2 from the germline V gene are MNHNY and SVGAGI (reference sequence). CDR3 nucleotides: TGTGCCAGCAGGAGGGACAGGACACAAGAGACCCAGTACTTC. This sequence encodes CASRRDRTQETQYF.

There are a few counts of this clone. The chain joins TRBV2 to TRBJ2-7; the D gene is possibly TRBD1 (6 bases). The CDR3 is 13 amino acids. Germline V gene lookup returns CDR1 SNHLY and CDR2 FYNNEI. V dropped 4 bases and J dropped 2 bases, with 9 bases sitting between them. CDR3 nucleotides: TGTGCCAGCAGTGGGACAGCCCCCTACGAGCAGTACTTC. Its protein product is CASSGTAPYEQYF.

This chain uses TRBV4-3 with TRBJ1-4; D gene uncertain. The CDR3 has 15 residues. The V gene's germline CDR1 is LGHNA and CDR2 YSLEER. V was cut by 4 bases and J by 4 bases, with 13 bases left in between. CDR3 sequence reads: CASSPLSSGNEKLFF. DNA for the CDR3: TGCGCCAGCAGCCCCCTGAGCAGCGGTAATGAAAAACTGTTTTTT.

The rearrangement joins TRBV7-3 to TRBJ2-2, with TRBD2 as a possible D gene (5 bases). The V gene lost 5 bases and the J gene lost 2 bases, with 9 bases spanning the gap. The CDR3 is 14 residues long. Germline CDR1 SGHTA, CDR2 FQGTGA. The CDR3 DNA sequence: TGTGCCAGCAGCAAGGACTCTAACACCGGGGAGCTGTTTTTT. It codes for CASSKDSNTGELFF.

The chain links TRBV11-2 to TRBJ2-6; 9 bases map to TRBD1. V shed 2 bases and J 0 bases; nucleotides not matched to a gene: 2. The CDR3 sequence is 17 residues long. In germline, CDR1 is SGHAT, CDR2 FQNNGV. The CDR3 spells CASSLTTGGSGANVLTF. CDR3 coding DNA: TGTGCCAGCAGCTTAACGACAGGGGGCTCTGGGGCCAACGTCCTGACTTTC.

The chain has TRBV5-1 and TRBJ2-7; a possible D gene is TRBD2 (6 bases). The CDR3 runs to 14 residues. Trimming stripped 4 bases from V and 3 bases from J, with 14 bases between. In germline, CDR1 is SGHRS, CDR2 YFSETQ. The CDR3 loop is CASSNLPGGYEQYF. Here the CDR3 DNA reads TGCGCCAGCAGCAACTTACCCGGGGGCTACGAGCAGTACTTC.